This T cell receptor beta chain was captured by sequencing in a study of T cell repertoires in cytomegalovirus infection. From the reads, TCRdb called clonotypes with MiXCR, one entry per CDR3 protein. The sample has about half a million distinct CDR3 sequences; approximately 40% are singletons. This clonotype was recorded a few times. The antigen is unknown. Germline CDR1 SEHNR, CDR2 FQNEAQ (reference sequence). The V and J ends lost 5 bases and 5 bases respectively, with 27 bases between them. The CDR3 consists of 18 residues. This sample comprised cultured PBMCs, obtained from culture after CMV antigen stimulation. This chain connects TRBV7-9 to TRBJ2-5; D might be TRBD2 (5 bases). The receptor comes from a human donor in good health (CMV status not recorded). Some clones in this sample may be carry-over from other donors' samples. The CDR3: CASSPPPGRTALRETQYF. The CDR3 DNA reads as TGTGCCAGCAGCCCCCCCCCGGGCAGGACTGCACTTCGGGAGACCCAGTACTTC.